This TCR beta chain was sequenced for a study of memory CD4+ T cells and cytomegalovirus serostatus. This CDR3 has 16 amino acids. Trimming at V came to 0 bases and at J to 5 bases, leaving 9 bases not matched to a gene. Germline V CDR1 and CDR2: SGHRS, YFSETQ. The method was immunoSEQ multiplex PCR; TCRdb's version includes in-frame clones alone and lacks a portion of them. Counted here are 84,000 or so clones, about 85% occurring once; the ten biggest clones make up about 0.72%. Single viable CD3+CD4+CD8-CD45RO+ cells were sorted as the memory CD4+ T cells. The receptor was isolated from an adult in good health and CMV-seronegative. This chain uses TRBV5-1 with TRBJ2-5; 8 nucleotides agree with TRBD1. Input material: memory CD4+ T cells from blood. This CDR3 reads CASSLVGRGQGETQYF. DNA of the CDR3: TGCGCCAGCAGCTTGGTCGGCAGGGGGCAGGGGGAGACCCAGTACTTC. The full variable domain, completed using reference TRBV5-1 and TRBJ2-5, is KAGVTQTPRYLIKTRGQQVTLSCSPISGHRSVSWYQQTPGQGLQFLFEYFSETQRNKGNFPGRFSGRQFSNSRSEMNVSTLELGDSALYLCASSLVGRGQGETQYFGPGTRLLVL.